The clone carrying this TCR beta chain showed up just a few times. Antigen: not known. The study ran its PCR with 60 Vbeta and 13 Jbeta primers. This table comes from immunoSEQ multiplex PCR, and its TCRdb copy is limited to in-frame clones, with some not included. This table has more than 110,000 clones, roughly three quarters appearing once. CDR3 length: 14 residues. V shed 4 bases and J shed 0 bases, with 8 bases lying between them. Germline CDR1 is SGHTA and CDR2 is FQGNSA. This entry is derived from a study of cytomegalovirus exposure and HLA in healthy donors. Study observations and caveats: As immune exposure information, only CMV serostatus was available. Some V segments could not be told apart, so they were left out, TRBV6-2 and TRBV6-3 among them.

Material: PBMCs. The receptor comes from a woman aged 50 to 60 in good health and CMV-seronegative. The chain couples TRBV7-2 to TRBJ2-3; no definite D call. The DNA for the CDR3 is TGTGCCAGCAGCTCAGCCCTTAGCACAGATACGCAGTATTTT. It translates to CASSSALSTDTQYF.